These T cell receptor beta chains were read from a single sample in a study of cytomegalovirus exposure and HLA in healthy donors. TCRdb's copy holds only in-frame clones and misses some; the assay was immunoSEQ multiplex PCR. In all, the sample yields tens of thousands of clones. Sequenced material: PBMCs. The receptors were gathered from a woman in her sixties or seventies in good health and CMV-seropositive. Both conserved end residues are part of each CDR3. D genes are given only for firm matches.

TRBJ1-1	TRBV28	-	CASSADTEAFF	TGTGCCAGCAGTGCGGATACTGAAGCTTTCTTT
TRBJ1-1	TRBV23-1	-	CASSQSRAVGTEAFF	TGCGCCAGCAGTCAATCGAGGGCGGTGGGCACTGAAGCTTTCTTT
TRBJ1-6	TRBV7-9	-	CASSLALPGESPLHF	TGTGCCAGCAGCTTAGCGCTACCAGGGGAATCACCCCTCCACTTT
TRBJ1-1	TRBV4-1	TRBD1	CASSLLDRGRAATEAFF	TGCGCCAGCAGCCTGCTAGACAGGGGGCGCGCGGCCACTGAAGCTTTCTTT
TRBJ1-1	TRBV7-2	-	CASSLQAGNTEAFF	TGTGCCAGCAGCTTACAGGCGGGGAACACTGAAGCTTTCTTT
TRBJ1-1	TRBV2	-	CASSESGGGNTEAFF	TGTGCCAGCAGTGAATCCGGGGGGGGGAACACTGAAGCTTTCTTT
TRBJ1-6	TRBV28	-	CASRTTESSLHF	TGTGCCAGCAGAACTACGGAAAGTTCCCTCCACTTT
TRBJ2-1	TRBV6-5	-	CASSPRYNEQFF	TGTGCCAGCTCCCCCCGCTACAATGAGCAGTTCTTC
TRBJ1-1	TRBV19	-	CASSIEGTLNTEAFF	TGTGCCAGTAGTATAGAGGGGACATTGAACACTGAAGCTTTCTTT
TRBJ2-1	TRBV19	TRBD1	CASSPPGQRYNEQFF	TGTGCCAGTAGTCCCCCGGGACAGCGATACAATGAGCAGTTCTTC
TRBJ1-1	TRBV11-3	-	CASSFLSNTEAFF	TGTGCCAGCAGCTTCTTGTCGAACACTGAAGCTTTCTTT
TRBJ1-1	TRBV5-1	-	CASSLTTGTTSAEAFF	TGCGCCAGCAGCTTAACGACCGGGACTACTAGCGCTGAAGCTTTCTTT
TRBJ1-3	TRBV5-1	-	CASSLAHSGNTIYF	TGCGCCAGCAGCTTGGCCCACTCTGGAAACACCATATATTTT
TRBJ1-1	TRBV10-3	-	CAISVGQDTEAFF	TGTGCCATCAGTGTGGGGCAGGACACTGAAGCTTTCTTT
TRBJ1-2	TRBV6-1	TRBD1	CASRRTGVDYGYTF	TGTGCCAGCAGACGGACAGGTGTGGACTATGGCTACACCTTC
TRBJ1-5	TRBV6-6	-	CASRHRDIVQPQHF	TGTGCCAGCAGGCACCGGGACATCGTGCAGCCCCAGCATTTT
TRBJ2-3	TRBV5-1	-	CASSSEGGDTQYF	TGCGCCAGCAGCTCCGAGGGGGGGGATACGCAGTATTTT
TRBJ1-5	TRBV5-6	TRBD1	CASTTLGQGDNQPQHF	TGTGCCAGCACCACCTTGGGACAGGGTGACAATCAGCCCCAGCATTTT
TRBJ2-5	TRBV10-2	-	CASSTRETQYF	TGCGCCAGCAGTACGAGGGAGACCCAGTACTTC
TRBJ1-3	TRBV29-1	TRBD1	CSVADRGHSGNTIYF	TGCAGCGTGGCAGACAGGGGGCACTCTGGAAACACCATATATTTT
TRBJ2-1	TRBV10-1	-	CASSVGATGGGEQFF	TGCGCCAGCAGTGTGGGGGCGACAGGAGGCGGTGAGCAGTTCTTC
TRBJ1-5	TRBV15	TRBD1	CATSSGGTASNQPQHF	TGTGCCACCAGCAGTGGAGGGACAGCTAGCAATCAGCCCCAGCATTTT